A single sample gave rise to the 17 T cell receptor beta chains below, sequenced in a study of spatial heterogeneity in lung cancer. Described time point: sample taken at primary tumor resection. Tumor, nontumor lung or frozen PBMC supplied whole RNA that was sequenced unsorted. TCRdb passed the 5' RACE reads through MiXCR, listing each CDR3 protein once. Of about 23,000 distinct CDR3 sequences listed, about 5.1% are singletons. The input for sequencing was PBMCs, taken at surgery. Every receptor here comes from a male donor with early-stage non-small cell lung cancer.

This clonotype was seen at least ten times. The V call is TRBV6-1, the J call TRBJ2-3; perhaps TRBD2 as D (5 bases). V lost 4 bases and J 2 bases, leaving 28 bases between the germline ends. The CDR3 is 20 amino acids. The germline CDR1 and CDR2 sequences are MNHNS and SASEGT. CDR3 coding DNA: TGTGCCAGCAGTGCAAACACACTATGGGGAGTCTCAACGGCCACAGATACGCAGTATTTT. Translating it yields CASSANTLWGVSTATDTQYF.

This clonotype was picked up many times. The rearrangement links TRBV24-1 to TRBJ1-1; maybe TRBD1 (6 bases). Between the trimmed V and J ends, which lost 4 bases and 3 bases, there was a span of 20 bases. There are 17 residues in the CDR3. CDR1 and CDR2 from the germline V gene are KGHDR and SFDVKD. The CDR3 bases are TGTGCCACCAGTGAGCTTGCTTACAGGGTCGAGGACACTGAAGCTTTCTTT. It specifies CATSELAYRVEDTEAFF.

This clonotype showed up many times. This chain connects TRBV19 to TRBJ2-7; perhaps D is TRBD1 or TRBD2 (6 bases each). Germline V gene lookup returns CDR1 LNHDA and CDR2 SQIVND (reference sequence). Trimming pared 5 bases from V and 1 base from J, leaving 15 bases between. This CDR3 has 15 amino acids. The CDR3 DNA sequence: TGTGCCAGTAGTCCCGAGACAGGAGGGTCCTACGAGCAGTACTTC. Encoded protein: CASSPETGGSYEQYF.

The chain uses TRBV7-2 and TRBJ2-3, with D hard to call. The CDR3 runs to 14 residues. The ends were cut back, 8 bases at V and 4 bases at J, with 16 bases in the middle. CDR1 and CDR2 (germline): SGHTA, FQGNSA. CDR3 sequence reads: CASSGRPRADTQYF. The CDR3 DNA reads TGTGCCAGCTCCGGACGGCCTCGGGCAGATACGCAGTATTTT.

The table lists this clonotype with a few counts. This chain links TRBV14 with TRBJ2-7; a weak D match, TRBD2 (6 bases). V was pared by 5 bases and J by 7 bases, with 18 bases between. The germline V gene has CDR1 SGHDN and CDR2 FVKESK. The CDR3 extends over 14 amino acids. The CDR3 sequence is CASSTGTLPREQYF. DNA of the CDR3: TGTGCCAGCAGCACCGGGACTCTCCCTCGGGAGCAGTACTTC.

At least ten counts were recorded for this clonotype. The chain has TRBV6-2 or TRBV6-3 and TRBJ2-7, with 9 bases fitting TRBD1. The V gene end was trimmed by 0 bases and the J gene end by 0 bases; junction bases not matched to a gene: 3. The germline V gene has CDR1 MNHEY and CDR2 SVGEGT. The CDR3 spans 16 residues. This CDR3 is CASSYSGQGNSYEQYF. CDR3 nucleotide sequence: TGTGCCAGCAGTTACTCCGGACAGGGGAACTCCTACGAGCAGTACTTC.

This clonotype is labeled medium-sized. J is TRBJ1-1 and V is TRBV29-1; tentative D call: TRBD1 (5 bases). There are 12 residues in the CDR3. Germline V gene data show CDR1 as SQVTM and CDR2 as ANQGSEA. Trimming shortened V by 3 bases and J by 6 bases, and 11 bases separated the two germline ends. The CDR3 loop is CSVDIDRAEAFF. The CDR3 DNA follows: TGCAGCGTTGATATAGACAGAGCTGAAGCTTTCTTT.

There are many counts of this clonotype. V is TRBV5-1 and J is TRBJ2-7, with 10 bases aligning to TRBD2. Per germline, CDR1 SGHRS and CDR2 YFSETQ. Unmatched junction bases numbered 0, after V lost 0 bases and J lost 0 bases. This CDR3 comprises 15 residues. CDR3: CASSLASGGSYEQYF. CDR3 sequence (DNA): TGCGCCAGCAGCTTGGCTAGCGGGGGCTCCTACGAGCAGTACTTC.

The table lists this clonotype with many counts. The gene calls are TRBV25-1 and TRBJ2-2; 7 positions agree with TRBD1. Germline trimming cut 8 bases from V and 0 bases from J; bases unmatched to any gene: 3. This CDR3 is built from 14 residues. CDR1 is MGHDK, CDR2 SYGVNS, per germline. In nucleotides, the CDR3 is TGTGCCAGCTTGGGACAGACGAACACCGGGGAGCTGTTTTTT. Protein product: CASLGQTNTGELFF.

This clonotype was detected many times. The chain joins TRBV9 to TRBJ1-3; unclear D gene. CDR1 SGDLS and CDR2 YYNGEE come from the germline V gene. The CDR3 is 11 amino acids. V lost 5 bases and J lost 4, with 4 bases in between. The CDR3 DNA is TGTGCCAGCAGGAGCGGAAACACCATATATTTT. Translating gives CASRSGNTIYF.

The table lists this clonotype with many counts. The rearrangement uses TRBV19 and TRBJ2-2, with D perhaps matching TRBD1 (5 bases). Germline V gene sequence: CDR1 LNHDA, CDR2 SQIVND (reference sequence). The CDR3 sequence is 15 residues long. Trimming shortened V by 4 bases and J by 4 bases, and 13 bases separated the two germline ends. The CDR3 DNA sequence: TGTGCCAGTAGTACCAAGGGGTTCGGCACCGGGGAGCTGTTTTTT. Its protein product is CASSTKGFGTGELFF.

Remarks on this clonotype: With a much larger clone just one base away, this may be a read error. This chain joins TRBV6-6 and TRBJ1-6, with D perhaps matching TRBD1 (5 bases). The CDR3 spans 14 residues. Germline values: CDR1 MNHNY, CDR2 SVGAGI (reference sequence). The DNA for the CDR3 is TGTGCCAGCAGGGGGGAGTCGAATAATTCACCCTTCCACTTT. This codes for CASRGESNNSPFHF.

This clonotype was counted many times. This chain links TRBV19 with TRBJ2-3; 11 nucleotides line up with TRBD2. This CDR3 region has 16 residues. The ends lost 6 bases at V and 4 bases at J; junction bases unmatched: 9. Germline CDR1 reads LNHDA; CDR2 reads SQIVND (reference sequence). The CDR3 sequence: CASSQTSGGMADTQYF. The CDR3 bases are TGTGCCAGTAGCCAAACTAGCGGGGGAATGGCAGATACGCAGTATTTT.

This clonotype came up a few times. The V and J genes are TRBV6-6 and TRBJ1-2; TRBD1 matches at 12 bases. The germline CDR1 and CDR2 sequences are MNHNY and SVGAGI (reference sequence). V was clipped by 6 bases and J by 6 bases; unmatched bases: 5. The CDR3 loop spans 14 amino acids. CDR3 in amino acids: CASSLGQGADGYTF. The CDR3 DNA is TGTGCCAGCAGCTTGGGACAGGGGGCAGATGGCTACACCTTC.

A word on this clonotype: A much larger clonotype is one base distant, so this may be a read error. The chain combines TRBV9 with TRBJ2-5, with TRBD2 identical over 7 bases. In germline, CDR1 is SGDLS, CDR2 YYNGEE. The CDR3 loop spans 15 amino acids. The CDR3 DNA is TGTGCCAGCAGCGTAGTAGGCGGGAGTCAAGAGTCCCAGTACTTC. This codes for CASSVVGGSQESQYF. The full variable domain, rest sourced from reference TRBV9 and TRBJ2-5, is DSGVTQTPKHLITATGQRVTLRCSPRSGDLSVYWYQQSLDQGLQFLIQYYNGEERAKGNILERFSAQQFPDLHSELNLSSLELGDSALYFCASSVVGGSQESQYFGPGTRLLVL.

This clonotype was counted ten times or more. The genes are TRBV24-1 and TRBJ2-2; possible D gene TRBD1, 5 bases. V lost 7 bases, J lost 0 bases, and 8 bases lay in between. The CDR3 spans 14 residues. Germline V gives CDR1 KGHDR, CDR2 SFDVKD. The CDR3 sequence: CATRGQTNTGELFF. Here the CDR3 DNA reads TGTGCCACCAGAGGACAAACGAACACCGGGGAGCTGTTTTTT.

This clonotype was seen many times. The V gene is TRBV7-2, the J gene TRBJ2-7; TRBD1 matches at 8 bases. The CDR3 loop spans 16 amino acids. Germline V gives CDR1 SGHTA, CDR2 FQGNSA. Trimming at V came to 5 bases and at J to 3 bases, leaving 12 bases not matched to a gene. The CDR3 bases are TGTGCCAGCAGCCCCGGGGGAACAGGGGGATTCTACGAGCAGTACTTC. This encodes CASSPGGTGGFYEQYF.